The sequence of this T cell receptor (beta chain) was determined in a study of T cells in Graves' hyperthyroidism and ophthalmopathy. Study findings and constraints: Blood held most thyroid clonotypes expanded above 0.001 frequency. Median prediction lead before ophthalmopathy onset was 5.5 to 7 months with the model. Stable hyperthyroidism was separated from ophthalmopathy by a model based on 13 V-J features.

This clonotype has a count of ten or more. Its antigen is currently unknown. Deletions cut 3 bases from V and 1 base from J, with 9 bases between. Germline loops: CDR1 DFQATT, CDR2 SNEGSKA (reference sequence). The CDR3 runs 13 residues. Amplification yielded TCR beta CDR3 regions, with RNA transcripts as the source. Carried out on the TCR CDR3, a first-round RT-PCR used the HTBI primer set. TCRdb fed the multiplex PCR reads into MiXCR, producing one record per CDR3 protein. The sample lists a few hundred thousand distinct CDR3 sequences, around a sixth occurring once. The receptor's source is a young woman with Graves' hyperthyroidism that later progressed to Graves' ophthalmopathy. What was sequenced was blood. The chain combines TRBV20-1 with TRBJ1-1; D call uncertain. Here the CDR3 DNA reads TGCAGTGCTAGTCCCCGAGCGAACACTGAAGCTTTCTTT. Encoded protein: CSASPRANTEAFF.